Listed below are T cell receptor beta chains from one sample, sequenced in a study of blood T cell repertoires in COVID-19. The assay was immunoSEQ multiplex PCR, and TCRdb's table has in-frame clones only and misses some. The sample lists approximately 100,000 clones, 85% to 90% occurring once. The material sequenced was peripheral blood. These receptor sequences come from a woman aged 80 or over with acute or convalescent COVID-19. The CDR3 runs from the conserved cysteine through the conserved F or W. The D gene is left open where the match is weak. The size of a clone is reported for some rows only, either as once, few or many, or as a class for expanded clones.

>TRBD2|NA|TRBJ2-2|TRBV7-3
TGTGCCAGCAGCTTCGGCGGGGGGACTACCGGGGAGCTGTTTTTT
CASSFGGGTTGELFF
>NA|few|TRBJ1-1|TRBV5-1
TGCGCCAGCAGTACGAGGCATGACAGCCCTGAAGCTTTCTTT
CASSTRHDSPEAFF
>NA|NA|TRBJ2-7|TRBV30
TGTGCCTGGAGTTCTCTCTCCTACGAGCAGTACTTC
CAWSSLSYEQYF
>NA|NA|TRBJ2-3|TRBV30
TGTGCCTGGAGTGTAGGGGCTTACCGAGGAGATACGCAGTATTTT
CAWSVGAYRGDTQYF
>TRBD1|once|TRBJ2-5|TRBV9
TGTGCCAGCAGCCAGGGGGACCAAGAGACCCAGTACTTC
CASSQGDQETQYF
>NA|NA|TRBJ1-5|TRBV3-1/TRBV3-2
TGTGCCAGCAGCCAAATCAATATTCCGAATCGGGGCAATCAGCCCCAGCATTTT
CASSQINIPNRGNQPQHF
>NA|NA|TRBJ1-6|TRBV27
TGTGCCAGCAGTTTAACAGGGACGAATTCACCCCTCCACTTT
CASSLTGTNSPLHF
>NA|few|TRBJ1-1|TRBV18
TGTGCCAGCTCCGCCCAGACAGGGAACACTGAAGCTTTCTTT
CASSAQTGNTEAFF
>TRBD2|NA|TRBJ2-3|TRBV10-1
TGCGCCAGCAGTGAGTTCCAGCGGGGGGCCGATAGAAGGATCCATACGCAGTATTTT
CASSEFQRGADRRIHTQYF
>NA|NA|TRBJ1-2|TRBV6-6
TGTGCCAGCAGTTACTCTGGGGGGGCAAACTATGGCTACACCTTC
CASSYSGGANYGYTF
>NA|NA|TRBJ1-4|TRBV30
TGTGCCTGGAGTCCAGGGGTTTCAACTAATGAAAAACTGTTTTTT
CAWSPGVSTNEKLFF
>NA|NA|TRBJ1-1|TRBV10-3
TGTGCCACATGCCCACCGGGGAACACTGAAGCTTTCTTT
CATCPPGNTEAFF
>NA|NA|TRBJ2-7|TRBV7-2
TGTGCCAGCAGCTTACGTGGAGGCAGCTCCTACGAGCAGTACTTC
CASSLRGGSSYEQYF
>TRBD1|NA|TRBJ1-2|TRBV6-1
TGTGCCAGCAGTGAAGTTTGGACAGGGCAGGGCGGCTACACCTTC
CASSEVWTGQGGYTF
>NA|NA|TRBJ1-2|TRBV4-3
TGCGCCAGCAGCCCTCATCGGGACTCTTCGCGGGGCTACACCTTC
CASSPHRDSSRGYTF
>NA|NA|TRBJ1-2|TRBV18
TGTGCCAGCTCATCTGAGGGACTGAGTAATGGCTACACCTTC
CASSSEGLSNGYTF
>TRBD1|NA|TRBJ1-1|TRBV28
TGTGCCAGCAGTTTATTAGGCTCACAGGGGGTTGAAGCTTTCTTT
CASSLLGSQGVEAFF
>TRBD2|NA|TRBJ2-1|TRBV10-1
TGCGCCAGCAGTGGGGGTAGCGGGGGGGCCTCCTACAATGAGCAGTTCTTC
CASSGGSGGASYNEQFF
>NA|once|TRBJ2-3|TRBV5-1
TGCGCCAGCAGCCGGGGAGCTAGCACAGATACGCAGTATTTT
CASSRGASTDTQYF
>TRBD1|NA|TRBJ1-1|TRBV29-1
TGCAGCGTCACCCCGACAGGGAGAACTGAAGCTTTCTTT
CSVTPTGRTEAFF
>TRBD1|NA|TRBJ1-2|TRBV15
TGTGCCACCAGCAGGTCCGACAGGGGCAACTATGGCTACACCTTC
CATSRSDRGNYGYTF
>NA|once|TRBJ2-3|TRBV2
TGTGCCAGCAGGCGACGCTTGGCAGGCACAAGCACAGATACGCAGTATTTT
CASRRRLAGTSTDTQYF
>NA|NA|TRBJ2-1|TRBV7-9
TGTGCCAGCAGCTCAACCGGCGGGGTCTCCTACAATGAGCAGTTCTTC
CASSSTGGVSYNEQFF
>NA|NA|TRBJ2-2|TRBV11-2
TGTGCCAGCAGCTTAAGGGGTCCGAACACCGGGGAGCTGTTTTTT
CASSLRGPNTGELFF
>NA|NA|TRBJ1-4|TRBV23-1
TGCGCCAGCAGTCAAATCCTTCCCGGGACTTGTGCGTTT
CASSQILPGTCAF
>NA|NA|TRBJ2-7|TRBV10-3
TGTGCCATCAGTGAGGGGTTGGGCAGGGCCTACGAGCAGTACTTC
CAISEGLGRAYEQYF
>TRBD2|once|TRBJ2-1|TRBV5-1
TGCGCCAGCAGCTTGGCGGGGGGAGGCTCCTACAATGAGCAGTTCTTC
CASSLAGGGSYNEQFF
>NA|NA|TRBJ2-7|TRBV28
TGTGCCAGCAGCTACCCAGGGGCCTACGAGCAGTACTTC
CASSYPGAYEQYF
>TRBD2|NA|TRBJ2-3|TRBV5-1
TGCGCCAGCAGCCGGAGTCTAGCGGGGGGGCCGGATACGCAGTATTTT
CASSRSLAGGPDTQYF
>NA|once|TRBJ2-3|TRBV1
TGCACCAGCAGCCATGGATCGGGGGGGCGAACAGATACGCAGTATTTT
CTSSHGSGGRTDTQYF
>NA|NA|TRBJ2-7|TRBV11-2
TGTGCCAGCAGCCAAACAGGGGACTTGTTTTCCTACGAGCAGTACTTC
CASSQTGDLFSYEQYF
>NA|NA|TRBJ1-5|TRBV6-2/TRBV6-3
TGTGCCAGCAGATACTCCTACAGGGTTTTTCAGCCCCAGCATTTT
CASRYSYRVFQPQHF
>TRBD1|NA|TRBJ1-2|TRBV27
TGTGCCAGCAAAACCGACAGGGGTTGGGACTATGGCTACACCTTC
CASKTDRGWDYGYTF
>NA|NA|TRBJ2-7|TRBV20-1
TGCAGTGCTAGTCAGGACGAGCAGTACTTC
CSASQDEQYF
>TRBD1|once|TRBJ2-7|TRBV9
TGTGCCAGCAGCCCGACAGGGGCCGACGAGCAGTACTTC
CASSPTGADEQYF
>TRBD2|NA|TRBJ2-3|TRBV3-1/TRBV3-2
TGTGCCAGCAGCTCGACTAGCGGGGGGGCAGATACGCAGTATTTT
CASSSTSGGADTQYF
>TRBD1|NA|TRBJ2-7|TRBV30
TGTGCCTGGAGACGACAGGGGGTCGACGAGCAGTACTTC
CAWRRQGVDEQYF
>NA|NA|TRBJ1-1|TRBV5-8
TGTGCCAGCAGCTGGACAGAGAACACTGAAGCTTTCTTT
CASSWTENTEAFF
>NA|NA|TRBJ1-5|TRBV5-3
TGTGCCAGAAGCTTAAAGACAGGACCAACCGTTAATAGCAATCAGCCCCAGCATTTT
CARSLKTGPTVNSNQPQHF
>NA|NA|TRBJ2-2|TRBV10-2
TGCGCCAGCACCCGGACTCAACAGGGGAACACCGGGGAGCTGTTTTTT
CASTRTQQGNTGELFF
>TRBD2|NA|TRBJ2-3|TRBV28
TGTGCCAGCAGTCCCCAGGGACTAGCGGGGGGCAGCACAGATACGCAGTATTTT
CASSPQGLAGGSTDTQYF